The following is a T cell receptor (beta chain) sequence with its context. Here immunoSEQ multiplex PCR was the method, and the copy in TCRdb shows in-frame clones only, minus some. The sample lists some 320,000 clones, just under 90% seen once, with roughly 11% in the top ten. These data originate in a study of blood T cell repertoires in COVID-19. Study summary: COVID-19 samples collected from the United States, Italy and Spain covered acute and convalescent phases.

The V segment lost 1 base and the J segment 4 bases; nucleotides outside the gene matches: 8. Germline values: CDR1 SGHVS, CDR2 FQNEAQ. The CDR3 covers 18 residues. Sequenced material: peripheral blood. The TCR sequence derives from a woman in her thirties with COVID-19, enrolled during active disease. V and J are TRBV7-8 and TRBJ2-6; 9 bases line up with TRBD1. The CDR3 reads CASSLEGTGSWGANVLTF. The CDR3 region has the DNA TGTGCCAGCAGCTTAGAGGGGACAGGGTCATGGGGGGCCAACGTCCTGACTTTC.